Listed here are 27 T cell receptor beta chains from one sample, sequenced in a study of blood T cell repertoires in COVID-19. Using immunoSEQ multiplex PCR, the repertoire was profiled, and TCRdb retains in-frame clones only, with some absent. The sample holds roughly 500,000 clones; approximately 87% are singletons and the top ten take approximately 2%. Sequenced: PBMCs or T cells enriched from blood (not recorded which). These receptors all come from a woman between 35 and 50 years old who had recovered from COVID-19.

The V gene is TRBV4-1, the J gene TRBJ2-7, with TRBD2 as a possible D gene (5 bases). V lost 4 bases to trimming and J lost 0 bases, with 7 bases between them. The V gene's germline CDR1 is MGHRA and CDR2 YSYEKL. The CDR3 consists of 13 residues. The CDR3 DNA reads as TGCGCCAGCAGCCTTGGGAGCTCCTACGAGCAGTACTTC. This translates into CASSLGSSYEQYF.

The CDR3 is CASNSDRGLSQPQHF. As DNA, the CDR3 is TGTGCCAGTAACTCGGACAGGGGGCTCAGTCAGCCCCAGCATTTT. This sequence joins TRBV19 and TRBJ1-5; 11 nucleotides line up with TRBD1. Losses at the gene ends were 7 bases for V and 6 bases for J; bases not matched to a gene: 8. The CDR3 covers 15 residues. Germline V lookup: CDR1 LNHDA, CDR2 SQIVND (reference sequence).

This clone has ten or more counts. The rearrangement links TRBV2 to TRBJ1-1; no firm D call. Trimming pared 2 bases from V and 1 base from J, leaving 14 bases between. The germline gives CDR1 SNHLY, CDR2 FYNNEI. The length of the CDR3 is 16 residues. The CDR3 DNA follows: TGTGCCAGCAGTGAAATTTCGCGCAGGAAGAACACTGAAGCTTTCTTT. Translated, it gives CASSEISRRKNTEAFF.

The chain employs TRBV5-4 and TRBJ2-3; 7 bases map to TRBD1. Germline V lookup: CDR1 SGHNT, CDR2 YYREEE (reference sequence). The CDR3 loop spans 14 amino acids. V trimming: 1 base; J trimming: 1 base; junction bases outside the gene matches: 0. The CDR3 region is CASSLQGGTDTQYF. CDR3 in DNA: TGTGCCAGCAGCTTGCAGGGGGGCACAGATACGCAGTATTTT.

The chain combines TRBV5-5 with TRBJ2-7, with 7 nucleotides matching TRBD1. Trimming cost V 2 bases and J 3 bases; bases outside gene matches: 5. Germline V gene data show CDR1 as SGHKS and CDR2 as YYEKEE (reference sequence). The CDR3 is 14 amino acids. The CDR3 region is CASSLRDSYYEQYF. CDR3 nucleotide sequence: TGTGCCAGCAGCTTACGGGACAGCTACTACGAGCAGTACTTC.

In its sample, this clone was seen many times. The J gene is TRBJ1-5, the V gene TRBV7-2; TRBD1 might be the D (5 bases). Germline-derived CDR1 and CDR2 are SGHTA and FQGNSA. The CDR3 has 15 amino acids. V was clipped by 1 base and J by 4 bases, with 11 bases between them. The CDR3 loop is CASSLGARENQPQHF. CDR3 bases: TGTGCCAGCAGCTTAGGGGCCAGGGAAAATCAGCCCCAGCATTTT.

This sequence joins TRBV3-1 (or the pseudogene TRBV3-2) and TRBJ2-3; tentatively, D is TRBD2 (5 bases). This CDR3 has 14 residues. Trimming cost V 5 bases and J 4 bases, with 13 bases left between them. Germline lookup yields CDR1 LGHDT and CDR2 YNNKEL (reference sequence). CDR3 DNA: TGTGCCAGCAGCTTGGCTAGCTTATCAGATACGCAGTATTTT. Translation gives CASSLASLSDTQYF.

The chain joins TRBV19 to TRBJ1-2; a possible D gene is TRBD1 (5 bases). The ends were cut back, 7 bases at V and 3 bases at J, with 12 bases in the middle. This CDR3 comprises 13 residues. Germline lookup yields CDR1 LNHDA and CDR2 SQIVND (reference sequence). CDR3 coding DNA: TGTGCCAGTAAGGGCAGGGAGGACTATGGCTACACCTTC. Translation gives CASKGREDYGYTF. Filled out from reference TRBV19 and TRBJ1-2, the complete variable domain reads DGGITQSPKYLFRKEGQNVTLSCEQNLNHDAMYWYRQDPGQGLRLIYYSQIVNDFQKGDIAEGYSVSREKKESFPLTVTSAQKNPTAFYLCASKGREDYGYTFGSGTRLTVV.

The DNA for the CDR3 is TGTGCCAGCAGCCCGGACAGGGCAGTCATATATTTT. Protein: CASSPDRAVIYF. The chain links TRBV2 to TRBJ1-3; 8 nucleotides line up with TRBD1. The V gene end was trimmed by 6 bases and the J gene end by 12 bases; junction bases not matched to a gene: 7. The CDR3 extends over 12 amino acids. Germline CDR1 SNHLY, CDR2 FYNNEI. Full variable domain (outside the CDR3, taken from reference TRBV2 and TRBJ1-3): EPEVTQTPSHQVTQMGQEVILRCVPISNHLYFYWYRQILGQKVEFLVSFYNNEISEKSEIFDDQFSVERPDGSNFTLKIRSTKLEDSAMYFCASSPDRAVIYFGEGSWLTVV.

V is TRBV7-2 and J is TRBJ2-1; D is perhaps TRBD1 (6 bases). Germline V gene sequence: CDR1 SGHTA, CDR2 FQGNSA. CDR3 length: 12 residues. Trimming cost V 1 base and J 10 bases, with 8 bases left between them. The CDR3: CASSLVGTEQFF. The CDR3 DNA reads TGTGCCAGCAGCTTAGTAGGGACAGAGCAGTTCTTC. The full variable domain, rest sourced from reference TRBV7-2 and TRBJ2-1, is GAGVSQSPSNKVTEKGKDVELRCDPISGHTALYWYRQSLGQGLEFLIYFQGNSAPDKSGLPSDRFSAERTGGSVSTLTIQRTQQEDSAVYLCASSLVGTEQFFGPGTRLTVL.

The chain couples TRBV24-1 to TRBJ1-3; TRBD1 might be the D (5 bases). The V gene lost 4 bases and the J gene lost 2 bases, with 5 bases spanning the gap. Germline V lookup: CDR1 KGHDR, CDR2 SFDVKD. This CDR3 has 13 residues. CDR3 DNA sequence: TGTGCCACCAGTGAGACAGCTGGAAACACCATATATTTT. As protein: CATSETAGNTIYF.

The J gene is TRBJ1-2, the V gene TRBV5-5; TRBD1 might be the D (5 bases). V shed 0 bases and J shed 7 bases, with 13 bases lying between them. The germline V gene has CDR1 SGHKS and CDR2 YYEKEE (reference sequence). This CDR3 contains 14 residues. The CDR3 here is CASSLEGRVAGYTF. CDR3 nucleotides: TGTGCCAGCAGCTTGGAGGGCAGGGTAGCTGGCTACACCTTC.

The gene calls are TRBV10-3 and TRBJ2-7; TRBD2 is a possible D gene (5 bases). Trimming took 2 bases from V and 4 from J, leaving 18 bases between them. Germline-derived CDR1 and CDR2 are ENHRY and SYGVKD. The CDR3 is 16 residues long. The CDR3 DNA sequence: TGTGCCATCAGTGAGAACGCAGCGGCCCCACGATACGAGCAGTACTTC. Encoded protein: CAISENAAAPRYEQYF.

The chain combines TRBV7-2 with TRBJ1-5; 8 bases fit TRBD1. The V gene's germline CDR1 is SGHTA and CDR2 FQGNSA. The V segment lost 2 bases and the J segment 0 bases; nucleotides outside the gene matches: 3. This CDR3 is built from 16 residues. The CDR3 loop is CASSLTGQVSNQPQHF. DNA of the CDR3: TGTGCCAGCAGCTTAACGGGACAGGTTAGCAATCAGCCCCAGCATTTT.

This clone came up a few times. The chain couples TRBV5-5 to TRBJ2-7; 9 nucleotides align to TRBD1. Germline V gene lookup returns CDR1 SGHKS and CDR2 YYEKEE (reference sequence). V lost 3 bases to trimming and J lost 3 bases; unmatched junction nucleotides: 4. CDR3 size: 14 residues. CDR3 nucleotide sequence: TGTGCCAGCAGCTGGGAGGGACAGGGCTACGAGCAGTACTTC. Encoded protein: CASSWEGQGYEQYF.

The V call is TRBV5-1, the J call TRBJ2-3; 13 bases match TRBD2. J was trimmed by 5 bases and V by 4 bases; bases with no gene match: 7. Per germline, CDR1 SGHRS and CDR2 YFSETQ. The CDR3 has 16 amino acids. The CDR3 spells CASSRTSGRVGDTQYF. In nucleotides, the CDR3 is TGCGCCAGCAGCCGGACTAGCGGGAGAGTGGGAGATACGCAGTATTTT.

The chain is built from TRBV11-2 and TRBJ1-1; 8 bases fit TRBD1. The germline CDR1 and CDR2 sequences are SGHAT and FQNNGV. V dropped 3 bases and J dropped 4; count of bases not matched to a gene: 10. The CDR3 contains 16 residues. The CDR3 loop is CASSFYPTGGGTEAFF. CDR3 bases: TGTGCCAGCAGCTTTTACCCCACAGGGGGGGGCACTGAAGCTTTCTTT.

The J gene is TRBJ1-1, the V gene TRBV5-4; a possible D gene is TRBD1 (6 bases). This CDR3 has 13 residues. V lost 2 bases, J lost 6 bases, and 11 bases lay in between. Germline loops: CDR1 SGHNT, CDR2 YYREEE (reference sequence). The CDR3 coding sequence is TGTGCCAGCAGCTTCGGGGACAAGTCTGAAGCTTTCTTT. Encoded protein: CASSFGDKSEAFF.

This clone occurred once. The rearrangement joins TRBV18 to TRBJ2-3; 8 bases are a match to TRBD1. V lost 4 bases to trimming and J lost 1 base; unmatched junction nucleotides: 10. This CDR3 has 17 residues. Germline V gene data show CDR1 as KGHSH and CDR2 as LQKENI. This chain's CDR3 is CASSLLRPGQGTDTQYF. The CDR3 nucleotides read TGTGCCAGCTCACTGCTGCGGCCGGGACAGGGCACAGATACGCAGTATTTT.

The chain has TRBV5-4 and TRBJ1-4; 7 nucleotides align to TRBD1. The CDR3 length is 15 residues. Germline CDR1 SGHNT, CDR2 YYREEE (reference sequence). With V trimmed by 4 bases and J by 1 base, 4 bases remained unmatched. The CDR3 DNA reads TGTGCCAGCAGCCGAAACAGGGGAACTAATGAAAAACTGTTTTTT. This gives the protein CASSRNRGTNEKLFF.

This clone has just a few counts. The genes are TRBV18 and TRBJ1-2; 7 nucleotides align to TRBD1. The CDR3 contains 13 residues. V shed 2 bases, J shed 5 bases, and the junction held 2 bases outside the gene matches. CDR1 KGHSH and CDR2 LQKENI come from the germline V gene. The CDR3 sequence: CASSPDRAYGYTF. DNA of the CDR3: TGTGCCAGCTCACCAGACAGGGCATATGGCTACACCTTC.

The chain uses TRBV5-4 and TRBJ1-1; D might be TRBD1 (5 bases). Germline CDR1 reads SGHNT; CDR2 reads YYREEE (reference sequence). With 0 bases removed from V and 2 bases from J, the gap between germline ends came to 8 bases. The CDR3 loop spans 14 amino acids. The CDR3 protein is CASSLGTINTEAFF. CDR3 nucleotide sequence: TGTGCCAGCAGCTTGGGGACAATTAACACTGAAGCTTTCTTT.

This clone has only a few counts. CDR3 amino acids: CASSKVEGCLGRDSSYEQYF. In DNA form, the CDR3 reads TGTGCCAGCAGCAAAGTAGAAGGTTGTCTTGGTCGGGATTCCTCCTACGAGCAGTACTTC. The rearrangement uses TRBV21-1 and TRBJ2-7; no DNA check was done on the table's D call, TRBD2. TRBV21-1 is an annotated pseudogene. This CDR3 has 20 residues.

The rearrangement links TRBV18 to TRBJ1-5; tentative D call: TRBD1 (6 bases). V dropped 2 bases and J dropped 1 base, with 6 bases sitting between them. Looked up from germline, CDR1 is KGHSH and CDR2 is LQKENI. The CDR3 sequence is 14 residues long. In nucleotides, the CDR3 is TGTGCCAGCTCACCAAGGGGGAGCAATCAGCCCCAGCATTTT. Translation: CASSPRGSNQPQHF.

The sample holds one count of this clone. The chain joins TRBV21-1 to TRBJ2-7; the table gives TRBD2 as D, unverified against the DNA. TRBV21-1 is described as a pseudogene. The CDR3 extends over 15 amino acids. CDR3 amino acids: CASTELLSGSDEQYF. CDR3 nucleotide sequence: TGTGCCAGCACCGAACTACTTAGCGGGAGCGACGAGCAGTACTTC.

In regard to this clone: A much bigger clone sits one base away, suggesting this may be a read error. This sample also contains other DNA sequences that code for the same CDR3. The rearrangement joins TRBV7-9 to TRBJ2-3, with a tentative D call TRBD2 (6 bases). The V gene's germline CDR1 is SEHNR and CDR2 FQNEAQ (reference sequence). The CDR3 is 14 residues long. Trimming shortened V by 3 bases and J by 0 bases, and 7 bases separated the two germline ends. CDR3 amino acids: CASSLEGSTDTQYF. The DNA for the CDR3 is TGTGCCAGCAGCTTGGAGGGGAGCACAGATACGCAGTATTTT.

The chain employs TRBV6-1 and TRBJ1-1; TRBD1 matches at 7 bases. The trim removed 5 bases at V and 5 bases at J, leaving 8 bases unmatched. CDR3 length: 14 residues. Germline values: CDR1 MNHNS, CDR2 SASEGT. In DNA form, the CDR3 reads TGTGCCAGCAGTTCAGGACAGGCGGGGACTGAAGCTTTCTTT. Its translation: CASSSGQAGTEAFF.